One sample yielded the 2 T cell receptor beta chains listed below, sequenced in a study of cytomegalovirus exposure and HLA in healthy donors. With 60 Vbeta and 13 Jbeta primers, the PCR was carried out. Method: immunoSEQ multiplex PCR; TCRdb's copy keeps in-frame clones and lacks some. The table records hundreds of thousands of clones, approximately 81% of them present only once. The sequenced sample was PBMCs. The source of these receptors is a girl aged 2-10 years in good health and CMV-seronegative.

The V gene is TRBV27, the J gene TRBJ2-7, with D perhaps TRBD2 (6 bases). The V end lost 10 bases, the J end lost 4 bases, and 20 bases lay between the germline ends. Looked up from germline, CDR1 is MNHEY and CDR2 is SMNVEV (reference sequence). The CDR3 is 14 amino acids. In nucleotides, the CDR3 is TGTGCCACCCCCTGGGGACTCTCCAGATACGAGCAGTACTTC. Translating gives CATPWGLSRYEQYF.

This chain joins TRBV19 and TRBJ1-5; D is unresolved. Germline CDR1 reads LNHDA; CDR2 reads SQIVND (reference sequence). V dropped 1 base and J dropped 0 bases, with 10 bases sitting between them. The CDR3 is 16 residues long. The CDR3: CASSIVGGRSNQPQHF. In DNA, the CDR3 is TGTGCCAGTAGTATAGTAGGAGGTCGTAGCAATCAGCCCCAGCATTTT.